Shown below are 14 T cell receptor beta chains from a single sample sequenced in a study of CD8 T cells in Susac syndrome (dated by TCRdb to between 2018 and 2021). Receptor amplification or capture employed the immunoSEQ multiplex PCR assay. RNA was extracted using the RNeasy kit, and roughly 0.5 to 1 ug of the RNA was reverse transcribed with random hexamers. Using fastp trimming at Q25 and MiXCR clonotype assembly, TCRdb reanalyzed the public sequencing data and kept in-frame beta chains. Every CDR3 protein is listed once, alongside the most common genes and DNA of its rows. Counted in this sample were 230,000 or so distinct CDR3 sequences; 95% of them appeared once. The top ten hold less than 0.095% of the sample. The source material was CD4+ T cells from PBMCs. Every receptor here comes from a human donor with multiple sclerosis.

The chain joins TRBV10-3 to TRBJ1-1; possibly TRBD1 for D (6 bases). CDR3 length equals 13 residues. V dropped 7 bases and J dropped 1 base, with 10 bases sitting between them. Germline V gene data show CDR1 as ENHRY and CDR2 as SYGVKD. The CDR3 reads CAITRTENTEAFF. The DNA for the CDR3 is TGTGCCATCACGAGGACAGAGAACACTGAAGCTTTCTTT.

This chain links TRBV2 with TRBJ2-2; D uncertain. This CDR3 is built from 13 residues. Deletions cut 4 bases from V and 1 base from J, with 4 bases between. Germline V gene data show CDR1 as SNHLY and CDR2 as FYNNEI. CDR3 bases: TGTGCCAGCAGTGGACAGAACACCGGGGAGCTGTTTTTT. This translates into CASSGQNTGELFF.

V is TRBV29-1 and J is TRBJ2-7; D is perhaps TRBD1 or TRBD2 (5 bases each). The CDR3 runs to 13 residues. V was trimmed by 3 bases and J by 3 bases, leaving 12 bases between them. Germline lookup yields CDR1 SQVTM and CDR2 ANQGSEA. The CDR3, as DNA: TGCAGCGTTGACGGGGACGGACACTACGAGCAGTACTTC. Its protein product is CSVDGDGHYEQYF.

The V gene is TRBV12-3 or TRBV12-4, the J gene TRBJ2-1; the match to TRBD2 covers 7 bases. Trimming at V came to 6 bases and at J to 2 bases, leaving 7 bases not matched to a gene. The CDR3 runs to 15 residues. The CDR3: CASRKPGLTYNEQFF. The CDR3 DNA sequence: TGTGCCAGCAGGAAACCGGGACTAACCTACAATGAGCAGTTCTTC.

The rearrangement joins TRBV9 to TRBJ1-2; 10 nucleotides match TRBD1. The CDR3 spans 14 residues. The trim removed 3 bases at V and 8 bases at J, leaving 7 bases unmatched. The germline CDR1 and CDR2 sequences are SGDLS and YYNGEE. This CDR3 is CASSDTPGQGGYTF. The CDR3 DNA reads as TGTGCCAGCAGCGATACCCCGGGACAGGGGGGCTACACCTTC.

This rearrangement joins TRBV11-3 to TRBJ2-1; perhaps TRBD2 as D (6 bases). The ends were cut back, 3 bases at V and 6 bases at J, with 15 bases in the middle. This CDR3 is 15 amino acids long. Germline CDR1 and CDR2: SGHNT and YENEEA. CDR3 sequence (DNA): TGTGCCAGCAGCTTCGGCCTAGCGAGGGTCAATGAGCAGTTCTTC. Translated: CASSFGLARVNEQFF.

The chain joins TRBV5-1 to TRBJ1-4; TRBD1 is a possible D gene (5 bases). The length of the CDR3 is 16 residues. Trimming cost V 5 bases and J 6 bases, with 20 bases left between them. Germline V gene data show CDR1 as SGHRS and CDR2 as YFSETQ. The CDR3, as DNA: TGCGCCAGCAGAAATTGGGGCCGACTCGGGGATGAAAAACTGTTTTTT. This translates into CASRNWGRLGDEKLFF.

CDR3 nucleotides: TGTGCCATCAGTAACCCAGATACGCAGTATTTT. Translation gives CAISNPDTQYF. The rearrangement links TRBV10-3 to TRBJ2-3, with D unclear. Germline CDR1 is ENHRY and CDR2 is SYGVKD. This CDR3 has 11 amino acids. Trimming left V 5 bases short and J 4 bases short, with 4 bases between.

The chain recombines TRBV20-1 with TRBJ2-5; D is perhaps TRBD1 (6 bases). Trimming left V 5 bases short and J 0 bases short, with 10 bases between. The CDR3 runs 13 residues. Germline V CDR1 and CDR2: DFQATT, SNEGSKA (reference sequence). The CDR3 sequence: CSAARQDQETQYF. The CDR3, as DNA: TGCAGTGCTGCCAGACAGGACCAAGAGACCCAGTACTTC.

The sample holds one count of this clonotype. Its ends do not fully match the called genes, so a read error is possible. The chain has TRBV3-1 and TRBJ2-7, with TRBD1 identical over 7 bases. Per germline, CDR1 LGHDT and CDR2 YNNKEL (reference sequence). The CDR3 sequence is 16 residues long. Here the CDR3 DNA reads TGTGCCAGCACCCAAGGCACAGGGGTTCGAAAAAACGAGCAGTACTTC. Translation: CASTQGTGVRKNEQYF.

CDR3 amino acids: CSETRDGLNTEAFF. For the CDR3, the DNA is TGCAGCGAGACACGGGACGGATTGAACACTGAAGCTTTCTTT. This chain uses TRBV29-1 with TRBJ1-1; the D gene is possibly TRBD1 (5 bases). Germline lookup yields CDR1 SQVTM and CDR2 ANQGSEA. V gave up 7 bases and J gave up 0 bases, with 15 bases separating them. CDR3 length: 14 amino acids.

The chain recombines TRBV4-1 with TRBJ1-5; D is uncertain. This CDR3 has 15 amino acids. Germline CDR1 is MGHRA and CDR2 is YSYEKL. Deletions cut 6 bases from V and 0 bases from J, with 12 bases between. The CDR3 spells CASRRELNSNQPQHF. The CDR3 DNA sequence: TGCGCCAGCAGGAGAGAGCTCAATAGCAATCAGCCCCAGCATTTT.

A single count supports this clonotype. The chain couples TRBV5-4 to TRBJ2-3; D possibly corresponds to TRBD1 (5 bases). Germline values: CDR1 SGHNT, CDR2 YYREEE (reference sequence). The CDR3 totals 15 residues. Trimming removed 0 bases from V and 5 bases from J, with 13 bases in between. The CDR3 reads CASSLGRVVGDTQYF. CDR3 sequence (DNA): TGTGCCAGCAGCTTGGGCAGGGTGGTAGGAGATACGCAGTATTTT.

The rearrangement joins TRBV6-5 to TRBJ2-3; 8 nucleotides align to TRBD2. This CDR3 contains 18 residues. CDR1 and CDR2 from the germline V gene are MNHEY and SVGAGI. V trimming: 2 bases; J trimming: 2 bases; junction bases outside the gene matches: 12. The CDR3 reads CASSYLPRQLAATDTQYF. CDR3 nucleotides: TGTGCCAGCAGTTACCTACCCAGACAACTAGCGGCCACAGATACGCAGTATTTT.